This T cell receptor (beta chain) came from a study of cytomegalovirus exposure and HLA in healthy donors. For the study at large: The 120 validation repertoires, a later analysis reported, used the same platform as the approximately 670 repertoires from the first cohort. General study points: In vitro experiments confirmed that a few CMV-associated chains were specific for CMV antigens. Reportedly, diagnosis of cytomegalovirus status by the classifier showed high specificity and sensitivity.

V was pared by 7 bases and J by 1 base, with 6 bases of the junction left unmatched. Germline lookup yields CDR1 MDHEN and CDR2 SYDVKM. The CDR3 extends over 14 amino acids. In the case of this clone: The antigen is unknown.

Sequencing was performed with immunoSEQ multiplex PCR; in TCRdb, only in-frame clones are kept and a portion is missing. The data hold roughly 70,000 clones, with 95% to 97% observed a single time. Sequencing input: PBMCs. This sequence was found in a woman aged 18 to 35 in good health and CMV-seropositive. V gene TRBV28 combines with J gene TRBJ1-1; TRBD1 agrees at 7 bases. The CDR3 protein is CASTPTGKNTEAFF. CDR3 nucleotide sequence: TGTGCCAGCACCCCGACAGGGAAGAACACTGAAGCTTTCTTT.